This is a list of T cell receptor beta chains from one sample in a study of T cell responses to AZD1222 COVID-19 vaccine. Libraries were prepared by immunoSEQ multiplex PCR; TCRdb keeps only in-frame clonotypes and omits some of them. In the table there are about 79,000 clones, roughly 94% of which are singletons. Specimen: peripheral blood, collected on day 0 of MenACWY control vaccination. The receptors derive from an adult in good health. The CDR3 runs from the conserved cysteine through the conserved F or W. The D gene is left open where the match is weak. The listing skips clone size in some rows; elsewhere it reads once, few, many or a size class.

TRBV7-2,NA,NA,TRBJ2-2,TGTGCCAGCAGGGGGGGTGGCACCGGGGAGCTGTTTTTT,CASRGGGTGELFF
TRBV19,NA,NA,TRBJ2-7,TGTGCCAGTAGTATTTCATCACAGGGTTTCTCCGAGCAGTACTTC,CASSISSQGFSEQYF
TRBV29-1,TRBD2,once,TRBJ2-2,TGCAGCGTCATAGCGGGAGCACTCAACACCGGGGAGCTGTTTTTT,CSVIAGALNTGELFF
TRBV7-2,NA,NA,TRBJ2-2,TGTGCCAGCAGCCGGGCACGGGGTACCGGGGAGCTGTTTTTT,CASSRARGTGELFF
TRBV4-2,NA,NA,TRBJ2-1,TGTGCCAGCAGCCAGAAAAGGACTATGGGTGGAGAGCAGTTCTTC,CASSQKRTMGGEQFF
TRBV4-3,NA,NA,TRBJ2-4,TGCGCCAGCAGCCAAGTTTGGGCAGGGTACATAGCCAAAAACATTCAGTACTTC,CASSQVWAGYIAKNIQYF
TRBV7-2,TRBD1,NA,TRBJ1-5,TGTGCCAGCAGCGGATCCGGGACAGTGATGGGTCAGCCCCAGCATTTT,CASSGSGTVMGQPQHF
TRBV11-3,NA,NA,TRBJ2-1,TGTGCCAGCAGCTTAGGGGTGGGGGATCACAATGAGCAGTTCTTC,CASSLGVGDHNEQFF
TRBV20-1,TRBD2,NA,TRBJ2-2,TGCAGTGCTAGTACTAGCGGGGGGTTCACCGGGGAGCTGTTTTTT,CSASTSGGFTGELFF
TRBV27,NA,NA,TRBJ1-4,TGTGCCAGCAGTCGGGGTTCAGCCGCCACTAATGAAAAACTGTTTTTT,CASSRGSAATNEKLFF
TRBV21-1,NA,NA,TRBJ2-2,TGTGCCAGCAGCCCAATCGACAGGGGGAACACCGGGGAGCTGTTTTTT,CASSPIDRGNTGELFF
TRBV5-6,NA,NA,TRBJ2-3,TGTGCCAGCAGCACCGAGACTAGTCTTTCCGCGGATACGCAGTATTTT,CASSTETSLSADTQYF
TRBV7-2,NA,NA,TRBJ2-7,TGTGCCAGCAGCCCCGGGTCACGGACCTACGAGCAGTACTTC,CASSPGSRTYEQYF
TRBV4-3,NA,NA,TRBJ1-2,TGCGCCAGCAGCCAAGTTGCCTCCCTGGGGGGCTACACCTTC,CASSQVASLGGYTF
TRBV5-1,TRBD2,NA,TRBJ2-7,TGCGCCAGCAGCCCACGACCCGGACTAGCGGGAGGCCACGAGCAGTACTTC,CASSPRPGLAGGHEQYF
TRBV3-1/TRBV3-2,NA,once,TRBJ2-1,TGTGCCAGCAGCCAGGGGGCTCGGGGGTGGCCGGGGGTCAGGGTCGATGAGCAGTTCTTC,CASSQGARGWPGVRVDEQFF
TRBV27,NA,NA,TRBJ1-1,TGTGCCAGCAACCAGGGTGCGAACACTGAAGCTTTCTTT,CASNQGANTEAFF
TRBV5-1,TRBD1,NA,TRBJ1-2,TGCGCCAGCAGCTCACTGACAGGGGGCGGTGGCTACACCTTC,CASSSLTGGGGYTF